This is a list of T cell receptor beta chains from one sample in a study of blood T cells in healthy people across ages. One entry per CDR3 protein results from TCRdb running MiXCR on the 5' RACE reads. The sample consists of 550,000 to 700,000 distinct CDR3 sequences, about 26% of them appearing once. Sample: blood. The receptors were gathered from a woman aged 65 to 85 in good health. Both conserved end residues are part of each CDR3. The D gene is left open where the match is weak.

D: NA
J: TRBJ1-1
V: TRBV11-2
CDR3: CASSSGSNRALNTEAFF

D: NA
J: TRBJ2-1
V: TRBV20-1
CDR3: CSARQAGGNEQFF

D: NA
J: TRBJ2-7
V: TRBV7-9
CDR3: CASSSHRNFLYEQYF

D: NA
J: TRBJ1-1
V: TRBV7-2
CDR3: CASNPDGWGTEAFF

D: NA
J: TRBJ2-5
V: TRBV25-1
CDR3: CASSDMGQDQETQYF

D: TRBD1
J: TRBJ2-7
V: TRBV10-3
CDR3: CAARQGDEQYF

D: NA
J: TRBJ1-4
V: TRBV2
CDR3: CASSEKGGQPTNEKLFF

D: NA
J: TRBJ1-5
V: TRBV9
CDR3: CASSVGVDTYQPQHF

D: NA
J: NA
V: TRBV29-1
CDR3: CSVAGRDLYEQYF

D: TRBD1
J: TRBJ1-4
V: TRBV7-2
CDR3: CASSSIATGTEKLFF

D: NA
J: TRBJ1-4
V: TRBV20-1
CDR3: CSARRRDEKLFF

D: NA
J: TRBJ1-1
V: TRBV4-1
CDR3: CASSSRDTDTEAFF

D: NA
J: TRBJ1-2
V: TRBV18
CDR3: CASSQNLANYGYTF

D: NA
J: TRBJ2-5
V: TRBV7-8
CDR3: CASSPGLIGREQYF

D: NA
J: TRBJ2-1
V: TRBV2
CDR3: CASSVRGRLANYNEQFF

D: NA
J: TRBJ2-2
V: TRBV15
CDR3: CATSKPEGGLFF